This entry lists 28 T cell receptor beta chains sequenced from one sample in a study of CD8 T cells in ankylosing spondylitis. In TCRdb, the 5' RACE reads were re-called with MiXCR into one record per CDR3 protein. This sample carries around 230,000 distinct CDR3 sequences, roughly 8% of them seen once, and the ten largest clones take 4.8%. The sample was blood, either unsorted or a sorted T cell fraction (not recorded which). The receptors come from a female donor with ankylosing spondylitis or in good health (not recorded which).

Many counts were recorded for this clonotype. The chain carries TRBV6-5 and TRBJ2-7, with D maybe TRBD2 (6 bases). CDR1 is MNHEY and CDR2 is SVGAGI in the germline V gene. The V end lost 2 bases, the J end lost 0 bases, and 8 bases lay between the germline ends. The CDR3 covers 14 residues. CDR3 in DNA: TGTGCCAGCAGTTACCGGGGGTTCTCCTACGAGCAGTACTTC. This translates into CASSYRGFSYEQYF.

This clonotype was seen repeatedly, ten times or more. The chain links TRBV15 to TRBJ2-1; D perhaps matches TRBD2 (6 bases). Trimming removed 5 bases from V and 6 bases from J, with 11 bases in between. CDR1 is LNHNV and CDR2 is YYDKDF in the germline V gene (reference sequence). The CDR3 loop spans 13 amino acids. The DNA for the CDR3 is TGTGCCACCAGCCAGGGACTGCTCAATGAGCAGTTCTTC. Translating gives CATSQGLLNEQFF. Supplemented by reference TRBV15 and TRBJ2-1, the full variable domain reads DAMVIQNPRYQVTQFGKPVTLSCSQTLNHNVMYWYQQKSSQAPKLLFHYYDKDFNNEADTPDNFQSRRPNTSFCFLDIRSPGLGDTAMYLCATSQGLLNEQFFGPGTRLTVL.

This chain joins TRBV7-2 and TRBJ2-1; no clear D gene. The CDR3 length is 15 residues. V was shortened by 0 bases and J by 6 bases, with 12 bases between the two germline ends. The germline CDR1 and CDR2 sequences are SGHTA and FQGNSA. In nucleotides, the CDR3 is TGTGCCAGCAGCTTAGCTAGAGCTTCTTTCAATGAGCAGTTCTTC. Translating it yields CASSLARASFNEQFF.

The chain combines TRBV7-8 with TRBJ1-4, with D possibly matching TRBD1 (6 bases). Trimming shortened V by 1 base and J by 7 bases, and 16 bases separated the two germline ends. Germline CDR1 is SGHVS and CDR2 is FQNEAQ. This CDR3 region has 16 residues. The CDR3 reads CASSLGSGGGGEKLFF. The CDR3 DNA reads TGTGCCAGCAGCTTAGGGTCAGGAGGGGGGGGTGAAAAACTGTTTTTT.

This clonotype came up once. Possible read error: a much larger clone is one base away. V and J are TRBV5-5 and TRBJ1-2; 10 positions match TRBD1. The germline CDR1 and CDR2 sequences are SGHKS and YYEKEE (reference sequence). CDR3 length: 14 amino acids. The CDR3 nucleotides are TGTGTCAGCAGCTTGGTGACAGGGGGCCATGGCTACACCTTC. It encodes CVSSLVTGGHGYTF.

In its sample, this clonotype was seen many times. V is TRBV7-9 and J is TRBJ1-2; TRBD1 is a possible D gene (5 bases). Trimming shortened V by 8 bases and J by 4 bases, and 17 bases separated the two germline ends. The CDR3 contains 14 residues. Germline values: CDR1 SEHNR, CDR2 FQNEAQ (reference sequence). The CDR3 sequence is CASSGPQDAYGYTF. In nucleotides, the CDR3 is TGTGCCAGCTCGGGACCCCAAGACGCCTATGGCTACACCTTC.

V is TRBV4-3 and J is TRBJ2-3; TRBD2 matches at 9 bases. V lost 0 bases and J lost 5; bases outside the gene matches: 9. Germline V gene lookup returns CDR1 LGHNA and CDR2 YSLEER. This CDR3 is 17 amino acids long. The CDR3 spells CASSQDQKREVGDTQYF. The CDR3 region has the DNA TGCGCCAGCAGCCAAGATCAAAAGCGGGAGGTGGGAGATACGCAGTATTTT.

This clonotype was seen ten or more times. The CDR3 reads CASSLVGREDTQYF. DNA for the CDR3: TGTGCCAGCAGCTTAGTAGGGCGGGAAGATACGCAGTATTTT. The gene calls are TRBV5-4 and TRBJ2-3, with TRBD2 as a possible D gene (6 bases). V was trimmed by 2 bases and J by 5 bases, leaving 12 bases between them. The CDR3 spans 14 residues. Germline loops: CDR1 SGHNT, CDR2 YYREEE (reference sequence).

A word on this clonotype: One base away lies a much larger clone, so this may be a sequencing read error. The rearrangement links TRBV12-3 or TRBV12-4 to TRBJ2-3; D remains unclear. This CDR3 spans 11 amino acids. The CDR3 sequence is CTSSFRITQYF. CDR3 DNA: TGTACCAGCAGTTTTCGTATCACGCAGTATTTT.

This clonotype was picked up many times. The V call is TRBV14, the J call TRBJ2-7, with TRBD2 identical over 7 bases. Unmatched junction bases numbered 8, after V lost 0 bases and J lost 12 bases. Germline V CDR1 and CDR2: SGHDN, FVKESK. The CDR3 extends over 13 amino acids. DNA for the CDR3: TGTGCCAGCAGCCAAGATCGCCCAGCGGGGATGTACTTC. Translated: CASSQDRPAGMYF.

This clonotype was seen repeatedly, ten times or more. This chain uses TRBV2 with TRBJ1-5; TRBD1 is a possible D gene (6 bases). From germline, CDR1 is SNHLY and CDR2 FYNNEI. Trimming cost V 3 bases and J 6 bases, with 12 bases left between them. The CDR3 consists of 14 residues. In nucleotides, the CDR3 is TGTGCCAGCAGTGAGGGGGCTCGGGGTCAGCCCCAGCATTTT. Translated: CASSEGARGQPQHF.

This clonotype was observed a handful of times. The chain is built from TRBV12-3 or TRBV12-4 and TRBJ2-7, with 14 bases aligning to TRBD2. The junction had 3 bases not matched to a gene; V was cut back by 5 bases and J by 9 bases. There are 13 residues in the CDR3. As DNA, the CDR3 is TGTGCCAGCAGTCAGGGGACTAGCGGGAGGCAGTACTTC. Protein product: CASSQGTSGRQYF.

This clonotype has a count of ten or more. This chain connects TRBV20-1 to TRBJ2-3; 8 bases agree with TRBD2. V lost 3 bases to trimming and J lost 3 bases; unmatched junction nucleotides: 8. This CDR3 is built from 15 residues. Germline V gives CDR1 DFQATT, CDR2 SNEGSKA (reference sequence). The CDR3 protein is CSASPEGGRTDTQYF. The CDR3 region has the DNA TGCAGTGCTAGCCCAGAAGGCGGGAGGACAGATACGCAGTATTTT.

This clonotype has ten or more counts. The V and J genes are TRBV6-2 or TRBV6-3 and TRBJ1-5; no definite D call. The V gene's germline CDR1 is MNHEY and CDR2 SVGEGT. Trimming cost V 7 bases and J 6 bases, with 16 bases left between them. This CDR3 region has 14 residues. The CDR3 is CASNFQDSVQPQHF. DNA for the CDR3: TGTGCCAGCAATTTTCAGGATTCGGTTCAGCCCCAGCATTTT.

V gene TRBV6-4 combines with J gene TRBJ2-1; D may match TRBD1 or TRBD2 (5 bases each). CDR3 length: 12 residues. The germline V and J ends were trimmed by 7 bases and 9 bases, with 13 bases remaining between them. Germline V gives CDR1 MRHNA, CDR2 SNTAGT. CDR3 in DNA: TGTGCCAGCATGCCGAGGGGCAGTGAGCAGTTCTTC. This translates into CASMPRGSEQFF.

The chain employs TRBV24-1 and TRBJ2-1; tentatively, D is TRBD2 (7 bases). The CDR3 is 15 amino acids. Per the germline V gene, CDR1 is KGHDR and CDR2 is SFDVKD. The V and J ends lost 3 bases and 6 bases respectively, with 14 bases between them. The CDR3 bases are TGTGCCACCAGTGATCCCCGGGGGGCGAGCAATGAGCAGTTCTTC. It translates to CATSDPRGASNEQFF.

This clonotype occurred many times. The V gene is TRBV5-1, the J gene TRBJ2-5, with unresolved D. Germline CDR1 SGHRS, CDR2 YFSETQ. This CDR3 is 15 amino acids long. V lost 0 bases and J lost 1, with 10 bases in between. The DNA for the CDR3 is TGCGCCAGCAGCTTGGCTGCAGTCCCCCAAGAGACCCAGTACTTC. It specifies CASSLAAVPQETQYF.

In this sample, this clonotype turned up many times. The chain couples TRBV7-6 to TRBJ1-1; D perhaps matches TRBD1 (5 bases). Germline V gives CDR1 SGHVS, CDR2 FNYEAQ. V lost 1 base and J 3 bases, leaving 12 bases between the germline ends. This CDR3 is 15 amino acids long. In nucleotides, the CDR3 is TGTGCCAGCAGCTTAGAAGGGGTGCGGGACACTGAAGCTTTCTTT. It is translated as CASSLEGVRDTEAFF.

This clonotype was seen many times. In nucleotides, the CDR3 is TGCGCCAGCAGCTTCGGGGACAGGGGTGAAAAACTGTTTTTT. This encodes CASSFGDRGEKLFF. The rearrangement links TRBV5-1 to TRBJ1-4; 10 bases align to TRBD1. With 2 bases clipped from V and 7 bases from J, the junction kept 2 bases outside the gene matches. From germline, CDR1 is SGHRS and CDR2 YFSETQ. The CDR3 sequence is 14 residues long.

Many counts were recorded for this clonotype. The V gene is TRBV7-2, the J gene TRBJ2-5; D is undetermined. This CDR3 region has 13 residues. V was clipped by 2 bases and J by 3 bases, with 7 bases between them. In germline, CDR1 is SGHTA, CDR2 FQGNSA. CDR3: CASSLLSKETQYF. DNA for the CDR3: TGTGCCAGCAGCTTACTCTCTAAAGAGACCCAGTACTTC.

The chain employs TRBV7-3 and TRBJ2-3; perhaps TRBD2 as D (5 bases). V was trimmed by 8 bases and J by 2 bases, leaving 14 bases between them. Germline CDR1 reads SGHTA; CDR2 reads FQGTGA. The CDR3 spans 14 residues. In DNA form, the CDR3 reads TGTGCCAGCCCCTCCCCGAGGGTCACAGATACGCAGTATTTT. This gives the protein CASPSPRVTDTQYF.

This clonotype was seen more than once but under ten times. CDR3 DNA sequence: TGTGCCAGCAGCCCAATGGGGGCAGGGGGCACCGGGGAGCTGTTTTTT. This gives the protein CASSPMGAGGTGELFF. This chain connects TRBV7-2 to TRBJ2-2; TRBD1 matches at 7 bases. CDR3 length: 16 residues. Germline lookup yields CDR1 SGHTA and CDR2 FQGNSA. The junction had 10 bases not matched to a gene; V was cut back by 5 bases and J by 4 bases.

V is TRBV5-1 and J is TRBJ2-3, with TRBD2 identical over 15 bases. The germline CDR1 and CDR2 sequences are SGHRS and YFSETQ. The CDR3 is 18 residues long. J lost 6 bases, V lost 0 bases, and 8 bases had no gene match. The CDR3 DNA sequence: TGCGCCAGCAGCTTGGCCGGACTAGCGGGAGGGTTCGCCGATACGCAGTATTTT. Translating it yields CASSLAGLAGGFADTQYF.

This clonotype was seen many times. The chain carries TRBV3-1 and TRBJ1-2; maybe TRBD1 (5 bases). This CDR3 comprises 16 residues. Trimming pared 4 bases from V and 2 bases from J, leaving 17 bases between. Looked up from germline, CDR1 is LGHDT and CDR2 is YNNKEL (reference sequence). The CDR3 reads CASSRLSQWGNYGYTF. The CDR3 DNA reads TGTGCCAGCAGCCGACTCTCACAGTGGGGCAACTATGGCTACACCTTC.

The chain has TRBV29-1 and TRBJ1-1; D unresolved. Trimming stripped 7 bases from V and 3 bases from J, with 9 bases between. This CDR3 has 11 amino acids. Germline loops: CDR1 SQVTM, CDR2 ANQGSEA. CDR3 loop: CSGSWDTEAFF. In DNA, the CDR3 is TGCAGCGGCAGCTGGGACACTGAAGCTTTCTTT.

A few counts support this clonotype. This chain links TRBV12-3 or TRBV12-4 with TRBJ2-2; D possibly corresponds to TRBD2 (6 bases). The CDR3 has 14 amino acids. Trimming stripped 6 bases from V and 6 bases from J, with 14 bases between. CDR3 protein: CASSLRRAPGELFF. In DNA, the CDR3 is TGTGCCAGCAGCCTAAGGAGGGCCCCCGGGGAGCTGTTTTTT.

This clonotype has a count of ten or more. V usage is TRBV20-1 and J usage is TRBJ2-7; D might be TRBD2 (5 bases). Germline-derived CDR1 and CDR2 are DFQATT and SNEGSKA (reference sequence). This CDR3 comprises 12 residues. V was shortened by 5 bases and J by 0 bases, with 8 bases between the two germline ends. Written as DNA, the CDR3 is TGCAGTGCTTCTAGCATCTCCTACGAGCAGTACTTC. This sequence encodes CSASSISYEQYF.

The table lists this clonotype with a few counts. The germline gene is not matched at one end of the junction; a read error may be the cause. This chain connects TRBV20-1 to TRBJ2-1; possible D gene TRBD2, 6 bases. The CDR3 runs to 16 residues. CDR1 DFQATT and CDR2 SNEGSKA come from the germline V gene (reference sequence). The chain's CDR3 is CCASPPGSGSYNEQFF. CDR3 in DNA: TGCTGTGCTAGCCCCCCCGGGAGTGGGTCCTACAATGAGCAGTTCTTC.